This TCR beta chain was sequenced for a study of cytomegalovirus exposure and HLA in healthy donors. V was trimmed by 5 bases and J by 2 bases, leaving 13 bases between them. The CDR3 sequence is 16 residues long. CDR1 and CDR2 (germline): SGHTA, FQGTGA. PCR used 60 Vbeta primers and 13 Jbeta primers. Profiling relied on immunoSEQ multiplex PCR, and the TCRdb table lists in-frame clones only, not all of them. The sample holds about 130,000 clones, roughly 83% seen once. The study's findings and limits: A later analysis found TCR association rates differed by HLA locus, highest for DRB1 and lowest for HLA-C. Investigators reported 164 TCR beta chains as tied to cytomegalovirus. Later analysis showed most CMV-associated TCR beta chains appearing HLA-restricted.

A word on this clone: Its matching antigen is unknown.

The sequenced sample consisted of PBMCs. This receptor was identified in a man aged 35 to 55 in good health and CMV-seronegative. J is TRBJ2-6 and V is TRBV7-3; perhaps TRBD1 as D (6 bases). CDR3 in DNA: TGTGCCAGCAGCCCAGCAGGGGCCCCTGGGGCCAACGTCCTGACTTTC. Translation gives CASSPAGAPGANVLTF.